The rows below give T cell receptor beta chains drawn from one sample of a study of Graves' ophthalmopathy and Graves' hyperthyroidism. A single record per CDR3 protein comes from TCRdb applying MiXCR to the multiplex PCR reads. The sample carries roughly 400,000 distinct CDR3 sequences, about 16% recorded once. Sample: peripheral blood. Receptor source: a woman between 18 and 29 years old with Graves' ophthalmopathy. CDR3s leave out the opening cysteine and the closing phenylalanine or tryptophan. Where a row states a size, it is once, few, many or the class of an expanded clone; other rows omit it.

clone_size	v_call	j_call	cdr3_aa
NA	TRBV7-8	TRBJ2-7	ASSLSRQGAYEQY
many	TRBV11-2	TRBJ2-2	ASSSSGPGVGTGELF
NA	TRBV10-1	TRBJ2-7	ASSESRSARPGQY
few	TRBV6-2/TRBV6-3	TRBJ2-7	ASSTTGTGYEQY
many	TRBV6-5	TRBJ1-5	ASRQSGQRNQPQH
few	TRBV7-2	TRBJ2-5	ASSTMDRETQY
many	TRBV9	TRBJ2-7	ASSVAGHSYEQY
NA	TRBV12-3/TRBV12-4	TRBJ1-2	ASSYERGAIDGYT
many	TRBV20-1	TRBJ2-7	SAPTGGSFFEQY
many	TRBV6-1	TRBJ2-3	ASSPIRGGMDTQY
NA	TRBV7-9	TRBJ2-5	ASSPGTVKETQY
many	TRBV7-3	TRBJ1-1	ASSFTQMNTEAF
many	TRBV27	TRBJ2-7	ASSLSPYDEQY
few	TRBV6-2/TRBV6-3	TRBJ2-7	ASRPMGGQDHYEQY
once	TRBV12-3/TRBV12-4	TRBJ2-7	ASSFGTGSDEQY